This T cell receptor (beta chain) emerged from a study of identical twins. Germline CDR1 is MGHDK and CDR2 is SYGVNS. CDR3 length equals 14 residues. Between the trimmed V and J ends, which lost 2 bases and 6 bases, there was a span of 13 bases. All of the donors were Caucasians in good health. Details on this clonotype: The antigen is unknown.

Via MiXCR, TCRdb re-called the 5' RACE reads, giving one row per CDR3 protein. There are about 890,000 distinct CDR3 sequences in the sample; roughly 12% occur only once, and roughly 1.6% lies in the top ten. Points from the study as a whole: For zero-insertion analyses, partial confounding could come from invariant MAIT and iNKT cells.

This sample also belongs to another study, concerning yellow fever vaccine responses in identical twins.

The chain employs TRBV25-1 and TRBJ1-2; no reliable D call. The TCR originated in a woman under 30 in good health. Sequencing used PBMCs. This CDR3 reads CASSEPLAPDGYTF. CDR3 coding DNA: TGTGCCAGCAGTGAACCCTTGGCACCGGATGGCTACACCTTC.